This T cell receptor beta chain was observed in a study of CD8+CD57+ T cells in acquired aplastic anemia (dated by TCRdb to the late 2010s). About the investigation overall: On average, sorted CD4+ and CD8+ cells yielded 3 to 4 ug of extracted DNA, with a range of about 0.19 to 30 ug. A CD8+CD57+ expansion meant a frequency higher than the mean frequency seen in healthy subjects.

What the work shows at the level of the full study, not this receptor alone: Patients and healthy controls showed no significant difference in CD8+ Simpson's diversity (P=0.060). Roughly 30 CD8+ CDR3 sequences were found to be shared between patients and controls, but these sequences appeared to be highly expressed in patients and within the immunodominant clones of the patients.

Flow cytometry had shown CD8+CD57+ cell expansion in the patients selected for sequencing. Every patient had a diagnosis of severe acquired aplastic anemia based on International Study of Aplastic Anemia and Agranulocytosis and Camitta criteria. Patients had received no therapy at the time of blood sampling. The study deep-sequenced TCR repertoires of sorted CD4+ and CD8+ blood T cells from severe aplastic anemia patients and healthy subjects. Patients were enrolled in the USA under clinicaltrials.gov protocols 00001620, 01623167, 00001397, 00071045, 00081523 and 00961064. Ficoll-Paque density gradient centrifugation was used to isolate peripheral blood mononuclear cells. Before DNA extraction, CD4+ and CD8+ T cells were sorted by FACS or by magnetic beads. The CDR3 contains 14 residues, cysteine and phenylalanine counted. Only CDR3 DNA is held: 42 bases, read in frame from base 1. Based on the germline V gene (reference sequence), the CDR1 and CDR2 sequences are LNHDA and SQIVND. V was cut back by 6 bases and J by 3 bases, leaving a gap of 15 bases between them.

Comment on this clonotype: Its specific antigen is unknown. No base qualities exist here, and no much larger clone lies one base off it.

Genomic DNA was used as template for profiling of TCR beta VDJ combinations and CDR3 sequences. TCR repertoire sequencing was run on an Illumina HiSeq 2000. In the original analysis: Repertoire assessment relied on Simpson's diversity index, CDR3 size and DJ length profiles, and TRBV/TRBJ rearrangement plots. The most abundant DNA sequence in the deep sequencing data was taken as the immunodominant clone. CDR3 amino acid sequences were screened for sharing across subjects and were compared with published repertoires and the VDJdb database. TCRdb reprocessing: public reads trimmed at Q25 with fastp, clones called with MiXCR, in-frame beta chains kept. CDR3 protein sequences are deduplicated, and each keeps its most common genes and DNA. The V and J calls come from TCRdb's annotation, not from the publication. Recorded for this sample are 150,000 to 180,000 distinct CDR3 sequences; approximately 52% of them occurred a single time. The ten largest clones add up to roughly 12% of the sample.

The origin of this receptor is a human donor with aplastic anemia. Sequences were obtained from sorted CD4+, CD8+, or CD8+CD57+ T cells (not recorded which) from PBMCs. The rearranged segments are TRBV19 and TRBJ2-7; TRBD1 is perhaps the D gene, given 6 matching bases. The DNA sequence is as follows: TGTGCCAGTAGCCCACAGGGCACAATCTACGAGCAGTACTTC. Translated, it reads CASSPQGTIYEQYF.